Following are 25 T cell receptor beta chains from one sample sequenced in a study of T-cell reconstitution after alpha-beta-depleted transplantation in children. Unique molecular identifiers featured in how the TCRbeta library was prepared. TCRdb reprocessed the PCR reads via MiXCR and lists one record per CDR3 protein. Of approximately 500,000 distinct CDR3 sequences in the sample, about 10% were seen once. This sample comprised PBMCs, obtained before TCRalphabeta/CD19-depleted stem cell transplant. Receptors were obtained from a child aged 2-15 years with inherited bone marrow failure, due to receive a stem cell transplant.

This clonotype has a count of ten or more. This sequence joins TRBV7-2 and TRBJ2-1; possible D gene TRBD2, 5 bases. Germline-derived CDR1 and CDR2 are SGHTA and FQGNSA. Trimming cost V 3 bases and J 9 bases, with 9 bases left between them. The CDR3 is 12 residues long. This CDR3 is CASSLRGGEQFF. The CDR3 DNA reads TGTGCCAGCAGCTTGAGAGGAGGTGAGCAGTTCTTC.

This clonotype was observed a handful of times. This chain joins TRBV27 and TRBJ2-7, with D possibly TRBD2 on 6 matching bases. The CDR3 has 16 amino acids. V was cut by 10 bases and J by 3 bases, with 25 bases left in between. Germline V gene data show CDR1 as MNHEY and CDR2 as SMNVEV (reference sequence). CDR3 DNA: TGTGCCACCTCTACTAACACCGGGACTCCTTTCTACGAGCAGTACTTC. Amino acid sequence: CATSTNTGTPFYEQYF.

At least ten counts were recorded for this clonotype. The V gene is TRBV28, the J gene TRBJ1-2, with D uncertain. The V end was cut by 1 base, the J end by 9 bases, with 12 bases between. The CDR3 has 13 amino acids. Germline CDR1 reads MDHEN; CDR2 reads SYDVKM. The DNA for the CDR3 is TGTGCCAGCAGTTTATCAGACGGGGTACGCTACACCTTC. It codes for CASSLSDGVRYTF.

This clonotype was observed a few times. The V call is TRBV3-1, the J call TRBJ2-1; possibly TRBD2 for D (6 bases). The CDR3 has 14 amino acids. The ends were cut back, 3 bases at V and 7 bases at J, with 13 bases in the middle. CDR1 and CDR2 from the germline V gene are LGHDT and YNNKEL (reference sequence). Here the CDR3 DNA reads TGTGCCAGCAGCCAGCGGAGGGTTGGGAATGAGCAGTTCTTC. Encoded protein: CASSQRRVGNEQFF.

The CDR3 spells CASRPHRGDVGNTIYF. The CDR3 DNA sequence: TGTGCCAGCAGACCACACCGGGGCGACGTGGGAAACACCATATATTTT. The J gene is TRBJ1-3, the V gene TRBV27, with D maybe TRBD1 (5 bases). There are 16 residues in the CDR3. The ends were cut back, 6 bases at V and 4 bases at J, with 19 bases in the middle. Germline assignment: CDR1 MNHEY and CDR2 SMNVEV (reference sequence).

This clonotype was picked up many times. The V and J genes are TRBV5-1 and TRBJ1-3; D remains unclear. V was cut by 0 bases and J by 0 bases, with 7 bases left in between. The CDR3 is made up of 15 amino acids. Germline lookup yields CDR1 SGHRS and CDR2 YFSETQ. The CDR3 is CASSLVPASGNTIYF. The CDR3 nucleotides are TGCGCCAGCAGCTTGGTTCCGGCCTCTGGAAACACCATATATTTT. The full variable domain, with the rest looked up from reference TRBV5-1 and TRBJ1-3, is KAGVTQTPRYLIKTRGQQVTLSCSPISGHRSVSWYQQTPGQGLQFLFEYFSETQRNKGNFPGRFSGRQFSNSRSEMNVSTLELGDSALYLCASSLVPASGNTIYFGEGSWLTVV.

About this clonotype: It may be a read error: a sequence one base away is much more abundant. The chain has TRBV4-1 and TRBJ2-1, with TRBD2 identical over 11 bases. The germline CDR1 and CDR2 sequences are MGHRA and YSYEKL. The CDR3 runs 17 residues. CDR3 nucleotides: TGCTCCAGCAGCCAACCTACCCTAGCGGGAGGACCGAATGAGCAGTTCTTC. Amino acid sequence: CSSSQPTLAGGPNEQFF.

Ten or more counts support this clonotype. This sequence joins TRBV4-3 and TRBJ2-2; no reliable D call. Germline CDR1 and CDR2: LGHNA and YSLEER. Trimming removed 0 bases from V and 5 bases from J, with 4 bases in between. There are 13 residues in the CDR3. CDR3 nucleotides: TGCGCCAGCAGCCAAGATCTGACCGGGGAGCTGTTTTTT. Residues: CASSQDLTGELFF.

This clonotype was picked up many times. CDR3 region: CASSGQREGRGNEQFF. Written as DNA, the CDR3 is TGTGCCAGCAGCGGGCAGCGGGAGGGCCGGGGCAATGAGCAGTTCTTC. This chain uses TRBV11-2 with TRBJ2-1, with TRBD2 identical over 10 bases. The V gene end was trimmed by 5 bases and the J gene end by 6 bases; junction bases not matched to a gene: 10. Germline loops: CDR1 SGHAT, CDR2 FQNNGV. The CDR3 extends over 16 amino acids. Full variable domain (missing parts from reference TRBV11-2 and TRBJ2-1): EAGVAQSPRYKIIEKRQSVAFWCNPISGHATLYWYQQILGQGPKLLIQFQNNGVVDDSQLPKDRFSAERLKGVDSTLKIQPAKLEDSAVYLCASSGQREGRGNEQFFGPGTRLTVL.

This clonotype was seen many times. The chain recombines TRBV5-1 with TRBJ2-2, with D possibly matching TRBD2 (5 bases). CDR1 is SGHRS, CDR2 YFSETQ, per germline. Trimming took 0 bases from V and 0 from J, leaving 12 bases between them. The CDR3 extends over 17 amino acids. CDR3 sequence (DNA): TGCGCCAGCAGCTTGGCGAATTTGGGAGCGAACACCGGGGAGCTGTTTTTT. Its protein product is CASSLANLGANTGELFF.

This clonotype appeared a few times. The chain carries TRBV20-1 and TRBJ1-5, with TRBD1 as a possible D gene (5 bases). Germline CDR1 is DFQATT and CDR2 is SNEGSKA (reference sequence). With 0 bases removed from V and 2 bases from J, the gap between germline ends came to 11 bases. The CDR3 spans 15 residues. The CDR3 loop reads CSARDQGLGNQPQHF. In DNA, the CDR3 is TGCAGTGCTAGAGATCAGGGCTTGGGCAATCAGCCCCAGCATTTT.

This clonotype was seen a few times. V gene TRBV4-3 combines with J gene TRBJ1-4; 7 bases align to TRBD1. The length of the CDR3 is 17 residues. V gave up 0 bases and J gave up 4 bases; unmatched junction bases: 8. The germline gives CDR1 LGHNA, CDR2 YSLEER. As DNA, the CDR3 is TGCGCCAGCAGCCAAGATCCCCCGGGACAGTTTAATGAAAAACTGTTTTTT. It is translated as CASSQDPPGQFNEKLFF.

V usage is TRBV5-4 and J usage is TRBJ2-4; D possibly corresponds to TRBD1 (6 bases). Deletions cut 4 bases from V and 6 bases from J, with 17 bases between. This CDR3 has 15 amino acids. Germline V gene sequence: CDR1 SGHNT, CDR2 YYREEE (reference sequence). CDR3 sequence (DNA): TGTGCCAGCAGCACCCCGCAGGGGCCGGGAAACATTCAGTACTTC. This codes for CASSTPQGPGNIQYF.

The chain carries TRBV30 and TRBJ2-7; 11 bases are shared with TRBD1. Germline trimming cut 5 bases from V and 3 bases from J; bases unmatched to any gene: 9. The CDR3 contains 15 residues. CDR1 and CDR2 from the germline V gene are GTSNPN and SVGIG (reference sequence). This CDR3 is CAWGETGTGGYEQYF. The CDR3 DNA is TGTGCCTGGGGCGAGACCGGGACAGGGGGCTACGAGCAGTACTTC.

The sample holds many counts of this clonotype. The J gene is TRBJ1-1, the V gene TRBV7-9; TRBD1 is a possible D gene (6 bases). Trimming took 1 base from V and 5 from J, leaving 11 bases between them. In germline, CDR1 is SEHNR, CDR2 FQNEAQ (reference sequence). The length of the CDR3 is 14 residues. CDR3 nucleotide sequence: TGTGCCAGCAGCTTAGGTTACAGGGATACTGAAGCTTTCTTT. This translates into CASSLGYRDTEAFF.

This clonotype was detected many times. The DNA is left out, because the CDR3 cannot be placed on it with certainty; the CDR3 is given as TCRdb lists it. The rearrangement uses TRBV7-9 and TRBJ2-7; the table's D call TRBD1 went unverified against the DNA. Termini included, the CDR3 measures 14 amino acids. Germline-derived CDR1 and CDR2 are SEHNR and FQNEAQ (reference sequence). CDR3 in amino acids: CASSLVSFGQGAYF.

With respect to this clonotype: The junction and the germline gene differ at one end; a read error may be behind it. The chain is built from TRBV20-1 and TRBJ2-2; TRBD2 aligns across 8 bases. The CDR3 is 12 residues long. CDR1 and CDR2 (germline): DFQATT, SNEGSKA (reference sequence). CDR3 loop: CSTRAGAGELFF. The CDR3 DNA is TGCAGTACTAGAGCGGGGGCAGGGGAGCTGTTTTTT.

This clonotype came up many times. This chain links TRBV10-3 with TRBJ2-2; D is possibly TRBD1 (6 bases). V dropped 6 bases and J dropped 1 base, with 6 bases sitting between them. The germline gives CDR1 ENHRY, CDR2 SYGVKD. CDR3 length: 13 amino acids. The CDR3 loop is CAIRTGNTGELFF. CDR3 sequence (DNA): TGTGCCATCAGGACAGGGAACACCGGGGAGCTGTTTTTT.

This clonotype has at least ten counts. This rearrangement joins TRBV7-2 to TRBJ1-1; a possible D gene is TRBD1 (5 bases). Trimming pared 4 bases from V and 9 bases from J, leaving 9 bases between. Germline CDR1 reads SGHTA; CDR2 reads FQGNSA. The CDR3 has 11 amino acids. The CDR3 DNA is TGTGCCAGCAGCTCTCGGACAAAAGCTTTCTTT. This encodes CASSSRTKAFF.

This clonotype showed up many times. V gene TRBV29-1 combines with J gene TRBJ2-7; no reliable D call. This CDR3 region has 12 residues. Trimming pared 3 bases from V and 2 bases from J, leaving 8 bases between. The germline V gene encodes CDR1 SQVTM and CDR2 ANQGSEA. The CDR3 here is CSVEDLTYEQYF. CDR3 coding DNA: TGCAGCGTTGAGGACCTCACCTACGAGCAGTACTTC.

The chain combines TRBV3-1 with TRBJ2-2; D may be TRBD1 or TRBD2 (6 bases each). The ends were cut back, 3 bases at V and 0 bases at J, with 17 bases in the middle. This CDR3 has 18 residues. The germline CDR1 and CDR2 sequences are LGHDT and YNNKEL (reference sequence). This CDR3 reads CASSHPGWRGTNTGELFF. As DNA, the CDR3 is TGTGCCAGCAGCCACCCAGGGTGGAGGGGGACGAACACCGGGGAGCTGTTTTTT.

This clonotype was recorded many times. This chain uses TRBV3-1 with TRBJ1-2; D perhaps matches TRBD1 (5 bases). This CDR3 is built from 16 residues. Germline values: CDR1 LGHDT, CDR2 YNNKEL (reference sequence). V was shortened by 2 bases and J by 3 bases, with 16 bases between the two germline ends. CDR3 amino acids: CASSQPQHKGYYGYTF. CDR3 sequence (DNA): TGTGCCAGCAGCCAACCCCAGCATAAGGGGTACTATGGCTACACCTTC.

There are many counts of this clonotype. J is TRBJ2-5 and V is TRBV28, with 10 nucleotides matching TRBD1. This CDR3 is 16 amino acids long. Germline V gene lookup returns CDR1 MDHEN and CDR2 SYDVKM. The junction had 7 bases not matched to a gene; V was cut back by 2 bases and J by 4 bases. CDR3 nucleotide sequence: TGTGCCAGCAGTTTAGGGGGACAGGGGATTACAGAGACCCAGTACTTC. Encoded protein: CASSLGGQGITETQYF.

This clonotype was seen ten or more times. V and J are TRBV28 and TRBJ2-7; D uncertain. The CDR3 contains 14 residues. CDR1 and CDR2 (germline): MDHEN, SYDVKM. V lost 1 base, J lost 0 bases, and 7 bases lay in between. The CDR3 DNA sequence: TGTGCCAGCAGTTTATCGTACACCTCCTACGAGCAGTACTTC. This sequence encodes CASSLSYTSYEQYF.

In its sample, this clonotype was seen many times. The chain links TRBV7-9 to TRBJ2-3, with D unresolved. V lost 1 base and J 2 bases, leaving 4 bases between the germline ends. Per germline, CDR1 SEHNR and CDR2 FQNEAQ (reference sequence). The CDR3 is 13 residues long. CDR3 protein: CASSLVITDTQYF. The CDR3 DNA reads TGTGCCAGCAGCTTAGTGATCACAGATACGCAGTATTTT.